Listed here is a single T cell receptor (beta chain). Its antigen is currently unknown. Amplification used 60 Vbeta primers and 13 Jbeta primers. Method: immunoSEQ multiplex PCR; TCRdb's copy keeps in-frame clones and lacks some. The profile covers about 160,000 clones, with around 85% appearing a single time and 0.85% to 1% taken by the ten largest. In germline, CDR1 is MNHEY, CDR2 SVGAGI. The CDR3 length is 15 residues. V lost 2 bases and J 5 bases, leaving 15 bases between the germline ends. This sample is drawn from a study of cytomegalovirus exposure and HLA in healthy donors. At the level of the study: Early released data comprised tens of millions of unique TCRs from HLA-typed donors. Study-wide findings and caveats: Researchers reported in a later analysis that a missense DCLRE1C variant was tied to TCR beta V- and J-gene trimming. Another analysis was done later, and it associated 15,000 or so TCR beta sequences with HLA alleles at 0.05 false discovery rate.

The sequence was collected from a woman aged 25-40 years in good health and CMV-seronegative. The sequenced material came from PBMCs. This sequence joins TRBV6-5 and TRBJ1-2; no reliable D call. The CDR3 is CASSYRGGKGYGYTF. The CDR3 bases are TGTGCCAGCAGTTACCGGGGAGGGAAGGGATATGGCTACACCTTC.